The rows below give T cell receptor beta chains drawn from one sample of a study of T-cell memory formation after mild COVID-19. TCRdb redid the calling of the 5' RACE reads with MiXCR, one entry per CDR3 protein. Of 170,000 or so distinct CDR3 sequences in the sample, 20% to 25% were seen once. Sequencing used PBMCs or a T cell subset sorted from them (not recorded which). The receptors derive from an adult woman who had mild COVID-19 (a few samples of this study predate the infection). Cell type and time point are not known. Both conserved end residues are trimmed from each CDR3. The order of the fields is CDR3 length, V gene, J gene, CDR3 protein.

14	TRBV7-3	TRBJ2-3	ASSFSTTSLTDTQY
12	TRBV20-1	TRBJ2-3	SARLSRGADTQY
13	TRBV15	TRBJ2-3	ATSRGGTDTDTQY
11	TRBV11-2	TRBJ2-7	ASSAAPISGQY
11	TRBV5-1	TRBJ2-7	ASGPPGAGEQY
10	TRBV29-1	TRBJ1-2	SVVPWEVGYT
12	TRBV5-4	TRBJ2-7	ASSPDRSTYEQY
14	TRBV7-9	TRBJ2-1	ASSTGTSGKEREQF
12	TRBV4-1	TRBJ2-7	ASSREDADYEQY
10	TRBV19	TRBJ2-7	ASSGQTYEQY
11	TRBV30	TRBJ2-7	AWSVAGAYEQY
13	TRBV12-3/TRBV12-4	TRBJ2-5	ASKSTSGSPETQY
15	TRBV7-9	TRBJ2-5	ASSSPLGAGDGETQY
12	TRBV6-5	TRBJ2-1	ASSSGQGYNEQF
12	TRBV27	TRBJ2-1	ASSLWGQYNEQF
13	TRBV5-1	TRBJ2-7	ASSPGLAGIYEQY
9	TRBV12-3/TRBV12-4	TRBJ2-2	ASSPSGELF
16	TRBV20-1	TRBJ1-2	SARPPPPYDTVNYGYT
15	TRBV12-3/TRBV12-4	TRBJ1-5	ASSLYPGTYSNQPQH
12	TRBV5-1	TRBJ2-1	ASSVTGIDDEQF
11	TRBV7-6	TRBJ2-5	ASSLARDETQY
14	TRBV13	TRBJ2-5	ASSRALAVGWETQY
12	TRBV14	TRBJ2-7	ASSPDRMLYEQY
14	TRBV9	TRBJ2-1	ASSVAFGTPYNEQF
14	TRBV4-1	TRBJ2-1	ASSHEGSPTPDEQF
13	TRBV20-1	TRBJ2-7	SARDRAGAYYEQY
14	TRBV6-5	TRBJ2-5	ASSTLAGGIEETQY
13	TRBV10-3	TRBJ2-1	AISEGAVTYNEQF
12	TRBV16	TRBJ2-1	ASSQSLGYNEQF
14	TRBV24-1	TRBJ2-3	ATSELQGASTDTQY